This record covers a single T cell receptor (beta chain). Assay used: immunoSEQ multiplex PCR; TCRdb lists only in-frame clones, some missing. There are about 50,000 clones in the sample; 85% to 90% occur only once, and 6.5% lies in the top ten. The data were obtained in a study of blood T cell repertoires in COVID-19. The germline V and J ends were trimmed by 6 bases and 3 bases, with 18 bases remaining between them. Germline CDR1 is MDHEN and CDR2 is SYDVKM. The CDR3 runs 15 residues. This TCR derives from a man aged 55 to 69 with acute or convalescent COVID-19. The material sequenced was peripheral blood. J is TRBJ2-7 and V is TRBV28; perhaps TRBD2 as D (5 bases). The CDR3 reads CASSPGFRLSYEQYF. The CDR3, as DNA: TGTGCCAGCAGCCCTGGGTTCCGACTAAGCTACGAGCAGTACTTC.